The rows below give T cell receptor beta chains drawn from one sample of a study of shared clonotypes between healthy human individuals. Using immunoSEQ multiplex PCR, the repertoire was profiled, and TCRdb retains in-frame clones only, with some absent. The sample carries about 2.4 million clones, roughly 93% recorded once. The specimen was naive CD4+ T cells from PBMCs. The receptors originated from a man younger than 30 in good health. Some clones in this sample may be carry-over from other donors' samples. The CDR3 runs from the conserved cysteine through the conserved F or W. The D gene is left open where the match is weak. Size tells how often a clone was seen (once, few, many) or the class of an expanded clone, and some rows leave it out.

D | length | J | size | V | CDR3 | DNA
TRBD2 | 15 | TRBJ2-2 | . | TRBV6-1 | CASSPGLAATGELFF | TGTGCCAGCAGTCCGGGACTAGCGGCCACCGGGGAGCTGTTTTTT
TRBD1 | 16 | TRBJ2-3 | few | TRBV2 | CASTRRARGTWDTQYF | TGTGCCAGCACCCGAAGAGCCAGGGGGACATGGGATACGCAGTATTTT
. | 13 | TRBJ1-2 | once | TRBV5-4 | CASSLGAAGGYTF | TGTGCCAGCAGCTTGGGGGCCGCAGGGGGCTACACCTTC
. | 14 | TRBJ1-2 | once | TRBV18 | CASSPSIQDDGYTF | TGTGCCAGCTCACCATCGATACAGGATGATGGCTACACCTTC
TRBD1 | 16 | TRBJ2-6 | . | TRBV6-6 | CASSGTDLSGANVLTF | TGTGCCAGCAGTGGGACAGATCTCTCTGGGGCCAACGTCCTGACTTTC
. | 15 | TRBJ2-4 | . | TRBV5-4 | CASSFSGTQKNIQYF | TGTGCCAGCAGCTTTTCCGGGACCCAAAAAAACATTCAGTACTTC
. | 18 | TRBJ2-1 | . | TRBV5-4 | CASSAGGLALSSYNEQFF | TGTGCCAGCAGCGCGGGTGGGCTAGCGCTCAGCTCCTACAATGAGCAGTTCTTC
TRBD1 | 15 | TRBJ1-2 | . | TRBV9 | CASSVQGGRMDGYTF | TGTGCCAGCAGCGTGCAGGGGGGACGAATGGATGGCTACACCTTC
TRBD1 | 14 | TRBJ1-2 | . | TRBV28 | CASNGQGVHYGYTF | TGTGCCAGCAATGGACAGGGGGTACATTATGGCTACACCTTC
. | 13 | TRBJ2-5 | . | TRBV9 | CASSDGGQETQYF | TGTGCCAGCAGCGATGGCGGCCAAGAGACCCAGTACTTC
. | 13 | TRBJ2-7 | . | TRBV5-6 | CASSGPGSDEQYF | TGTGCCAGCAGCGGTCCTGGTTCGGACGAGCAGTACTTC
. | 12 | TRBJ1-1 | . | TRBV28 | CASSGVNTEAFF | TGTGCCAGCAGTGGAGTGAACACTGAAGCTTTCTTT
. | 14 | TRBJ1-2 | . | TRBV28 | CASSRGGKVDGYTF | TGTGCCAGCAGCCGGGGAGGCAAGGTGGATGGCTACACCTTC
. | 14 | TRBJ2-5 | . | TRBV11-1 | CASSSNRVQETQYF | TGTGCCAGCAGCTCTAACAGGGTCCAAGAGACCCAGTACTTC
. | 15 | TRBJ2-2 | . | TRBV7-2 | CASSSQVWAPGELFF | TGTGCCAGCAGCTCCCAAGTCTGGGCCCCCGGGGAGCTGTTTTTT
. | 16 | TRBJ2-7 | . | TRBV18 | CASSPPAPGGRYEQYF | TGTGCCAGCTCACCACCCGCCCCGGGGGGCCGGTACGAGCAGTACTTC
. | 14 | TRBJ1-1 | . | TRBV11-3 | CASSLRPGNTEAFF | TGTGCCAGCAGCTTAAGACCGGGAAACACTGAAGCTTTCTTT
. | 13 | TRBJ1-5 | . | TRBV14 | CASSQDLRQPQHF | TGTGCCAGCAGCCAAGATCTTAGACAGCCCCAGCATTTT
. | 12 | TRBJ1-4 | . | TRBV29-1 | CSVWSLNEKLFF | TGCAGCGTTTGGAGTCTTAATGAAAAACTGTTTTTT
. | 15 | TRBJ1-1 | . | TRBV6-5 | CASSRVLDEDTEAFF | TGTGCCAGCAGCCGGGTCCTCGATGAAGACACTGAAGCTTTCTTT
TRBD1 | 15 | TRBJ2-2 | . | TRBV5-1 | CASSGWTGVPGELFF | TGCGCCAGCAGCGGGTGGACAGGGGTCCCCGGGGAGCTGTTTTTT
. | 15 | TRBJ2-7 | few | TRBV10-2 | CASSESLRGTYEQYF | TGCGCCAGCAGTGAGTCGTTAAGGGGAACCTACGAGCAGTACTTC
. | 15 | TRBJ1-1 | . | TRBV18 | CASSPTSEMNTEAFF | TGTGCCAGCTCACCAACTTCGGAGATGAACACTGAAGCTTTCTTT
. | 16 | TRBJ1-4 | . | TRBV2 | CASSEEATRAGEKLFF | TGTGCCAGCAGTGAAGAGGCAACCCGAGCGGGTGAAAAACTGTTTTTT
TRBD1 | 14 | TRBJ1-6 | . | TRBV29-1 | CSAAEGAYNSPLHF | TGCAGCGCCGCGGAGGGGGCTTATAATTCACCCCTCCACTTT
TRBD2 | 17 | TRBJ2-2 | . | TRBV28 | CASSLLAGTSGTGELFF | TGTGCCAGCAGTTTACTAGCGGGAACAAGTGGCACCGGGGAGCTGTTTTTT
. | 16 | TRBJ2-1 | . | TRBV7-3 | CASSLSGTTFNNERFF | TGTGCCAGCAGCTTAAGTGGAACTACATTCAACAATGAGCGGTTCTTC
TRBD2 | 18 | TRBJ2-3 | . | TRBV6-1 | CASSEAGTSGRGTDTQYF | TGTGCCAGCAGTGAAGCGGGGACTAGCGGGAGGGGGACAGATACGCAGTATTTT
TRBD1 | 15 | TRBJ1-2 | . | TRBV5-1 | CASSLARTGRNGYTF | TGCGCCAGCAGCTTGGCTAGGACAGGGAGGAATGGCTACACCTTC
. | 18 | TRBJ1-1 | . | TRBV5-6 | CASSLAGLADLMNTEAFF | TGTGCCAGCAGCTTGGCCGGCCTGGCCGATTTGATGAACACTGAAGCTTTCTTT
. | 13 | TRBJ2-7 | . | TRBV11-1 | CASSSSVEYEQYF | TGTGCCAGCAGCTCCAGTGTGGAGTACGAGCAGTACTTC
TRBD1 | 16 | TRBJ2-7 | . | TRBV9 | CASSVGGQGVHYEQYF | TGTGCCAGCAGCGTAGGCGGACAGGGGGTACACTACGAGCAGTACTTC
. | 15 | TRBJ1-2 | . | TRBV5-1 | CASSPGGPLNYGYTF | TGCGCCAGCAGCCCTGGTGGGCCTCTTAACTATGGCTACACCTTC
. | 13 | TRBJ2-7 | few | TRBV6-1 | CASRREGIYEQYF | TGTGCCAGCAGAAGAGAGGGGATATACGAGCAGTACTTC
TRBD2 | 17 | TRBJ2-7 | . | TRBV7-9 | CASSSRDRLAGGDEQYF | TGTGCCAGCAGCTCACGAGACCGACTAGCGGGAGGGGACGAGCAGTACTTC
. | 12 | TRBJ1-4 | . | TRBV28 | CASSYFMEKLFF | TGTGCCAGCAGTTATTTCATGGAAAAACTGTTTTTT
TRBD1 | 15 | TRBJ2-2 | . | TRBV11-1 | CASTSDRGRSGELFF | TGTGCCAGCACTAGCGACAGGGGGCGTTCCGGGGAGCTGTTTTTT
. | 12 | TRBJ2-2 | . | TRBV6-1 | CASNGYTGELFF | TGTGCCAGCAACGGGTACACCGGGGAGCTGTTTTTT
. | 13 | TRBJ1-1 | few | TRBV10-2 | CASRGAPDTEAFF | TGCGCCAGCAGGGGGGCCCCGGACACTGAAGCTTTCTTT
TRBD1 | 14 | TRBJ2-3 | . | TRBV18 | CASSPDRITDTQYF | TGTGCCAGCTCACCGGACAGGATAACAGATACGCAGTATTTT
. | 13 | TRBJ2-5 | . | TRBV5-4 | CASSPPRAETQYF | TGTGCCAGCAGCCCCCCGCGGGCGGAGACCCAGTACTTC
TRBD1 | 16 | TRBJ1-3 | . | TRBV6-4 | CASRRTGTGTGNTIYF | TGTGCCAGCAGAAGAACCGGGACAGGGACTGGAAACACCATATATTTT
. | 15 | TRBJ2-1 | . | TRBV2 | CASSGSGGTYNEQFF | TGTGCCAGCAGCGGTAGCGGAGGGACCTACAATGAGCAGTTCTTC
. | 13 | TRBJ1-1 | . | TRBV7-2 | CASSLASDSEAFF | TGTGCCAGCAGCTTAGCGTCAGATTCGGAAGCTTTCTTT
. | 14 | TRBJ1-2 | . | TRBV2 | CASSEQGANYGYTF | TGTGCCAGCAGTGAACAGGGTGCTAACTATGGCTACACCTTC